One sample yielded the 5 T cell receptor beta chains listed below, sequenced in a study of OX40 agonist ivuxolimab in advanced cancers. The method behind the library was the immunoSEQ multiplex PCR assay. The immuneACCESS repertoire file appears here via TCRdb, limited to in-frame rearrangements. These files lack a portion of the clones; in checked studies, under half of the deficit traces to unresolved V genes, and the cause of the others is not known. The sample profile shows about 50,000 clones; approximately 89% of them were found once. The ten top clones hold around 5.6% of the sample. Here the sequenced sample was CD4+ or CD8+ T cells sorted from blood, taken in a trial of the OX40 agonist ivuxolimab. These receptors were obtained from an adult with an advanced solid tumor such as melanoma, head and neck, liver or kidney cancer.

This chain joins TRBV28 and TRBJ2-3; D is undetermined. V was cut by 4 bases and J by 0 bases, with 8 bases left in between. CDR1 is MDHEN, CDR2 SYDVKM, per germline. This CDR3 region has 14 residues. CDR3 DNA sequence: TGTGCCAGCAGTTCCCAGGCTAGCACAGATACGCAGTATTTT. Protein product: CASSSQASTDTQYF. Full variable domain (outside the CDR3, taken from reference TRBV28 and TRBJ2-3): DVKVTQSSRYLVKRTGEKVFLECVQDMDHENMFWYRQDPGLGLRLIYFSYDVKMKEKGDIPEGYSVSREKKERFSLILESASTNQTSMYLCASSSQASTDTQYFGPGTRLTVL.

The chain links TRBV7-9 to TRBJ1-1; 7 nucleotides line up with TRBD1. Germline CDR1 and CDR2: SEHNR and FQNEAQ (reference sequence). Germline trimming cut 5 bases from V and 0 bases from J; bases unmatched to any gene: 12. The CDR3 totals 17 residues. The CDR3 is CASSPPVTGDLNTEAFF. CDR3 nucleotide sequence: TGTGCCAGCAGCCCCCCCGTAACAGGGGACTTGAACACTGAAGCTTTCTTT.

J is TRBJ2-5 and V is TRBV27; perhaps TRBD2 as D (6 bases). The CDR3 loop spans 14 amino acids. With 0 bases removed from V and 4 bases from J, the gap between germline ends came to 9 bases. Germline V gene lookup returns CDR1 MNHEY and CDR2 SMNVEV (reference sequence). Here the CDR3 DNA reads TGTGCCAGCAGTTTATCGGGGGGATCAGAGACCCAGTACTTC. Its translation: CASSLSGGSETQYF.

This clone has only one observation. This chain joins TRBV10-1 and TRBJ2-1; tentative D call: TRBD2 (6 bases). V was shortened by 6 bases and J by 1 base, with 13 bases between the two germline ends. Germline V lookup: CDR1 WNHNN, CDR2 SYGVQD (reference sequence). This CDR3 is built from 15 residues. This CDR3 is CASSPRDSSYNEQFF. Here the CDR3 DNA reads TGCGCCAGCAGCCCCCGGGACTCTTCCTACAATGAGCAGTTCTTC.

V and J are TRBV9 and TRBJ1-4; no reliable D call. The ends were cut back, 0 bases at V and 5 bases at J, with 11 bases in the middle. Germline V CDR1 and CDR2: SGDLS, YYNGEE. CDR3 size: 15 residues. CDR3 bases: TGTGCCAGCAGCGTAGGGGGTTTACCGAATGAAAAACTGTTTTTT. Protein: CASSVGGLPNEKLFF.